This entry concerns a single T cell receptor (beta chain). Original analysis: For nucleated cells, counts were estimated from reference gene primer amplification. Sequencing used immunoSEQ multiplex PCR; TCRdb keeps in-frame clones, though not all of them. The V and J calls and clone size were taken over from that table, and D and trimming were inferred from the DNA. This table has 150,000 to 200,000 clones, roughly 82% appearing once. This sample is part of a study of blood T cell repertoires in COVID-19. For the study at large: Sites across the United States, Italy and Spain contributed samples from acute and convalescent COVID-19. PBMCs, B-cell-depleted T cells, or T cells provided the cDNA or gDNA that made up the material.

The V gene's germline CDR1 is SGDLS and CDR2 YYNGEE. The CDR3 contains 14 residues. Trimming pared 2 bases from V and 4 bases from J, leaving 10 bases between. Sequencing used peripheral blood. The rearrangement joins TRBV9 to TRBJ2-1; a weak D match, TRBD2 (5 bases). This clonotype originated in a woman aged 40 to 55 with COVID-19, enrolled during active disease. The CDR3 DNA is TGTGCCAGCAGCGTTGGTGGAGGATACAATGAGCAGTTCTTC. It is translated as CASSVGGGYNEQFF.